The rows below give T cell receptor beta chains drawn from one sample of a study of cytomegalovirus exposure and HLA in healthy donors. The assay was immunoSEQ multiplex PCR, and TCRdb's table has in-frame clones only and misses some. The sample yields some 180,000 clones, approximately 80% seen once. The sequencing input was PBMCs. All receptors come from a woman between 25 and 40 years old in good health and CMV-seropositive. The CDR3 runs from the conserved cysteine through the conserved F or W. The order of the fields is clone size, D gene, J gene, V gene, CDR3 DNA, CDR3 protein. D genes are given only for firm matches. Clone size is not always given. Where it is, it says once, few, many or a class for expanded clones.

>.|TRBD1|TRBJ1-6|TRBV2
TGTGCCAGCAGCCTTATAGGGACAGGGGGGCTTAATTCACCCCTCCACTTT
CASSLIGTGGLNSPLHF
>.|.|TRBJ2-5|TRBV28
TGTGCCAGCAGCCATTACCCCCGACAGGAGACCCAGTACTTC
CASSHYPRQETQYF
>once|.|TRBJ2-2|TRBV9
TGTGCCAGCAGCCAACACCCAGGTACCGGGGAGCTGTTTTTT
CASSQHPGTGELFF
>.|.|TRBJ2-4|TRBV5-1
TGCGCCAGCAGCTCACTAGGGGGAAACATTCAGTACTTC
CASSSLGGNIQYF
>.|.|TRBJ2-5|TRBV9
TGTGCCACTAAGCTCTGGGGGGACGAGACCCAGTACTTC
CATKLWGDETQYF
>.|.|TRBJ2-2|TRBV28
TGTGCCAGCAGTGATCTAACGGGAGAGACCGGGGAGCTGTTTTTT
CASSDLTGETGELFF
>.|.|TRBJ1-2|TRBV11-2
TGTGCCAGCAGCTTAGAGACGGAGGCATATGGCTACACCTTC
CASSLETEAYGYTF
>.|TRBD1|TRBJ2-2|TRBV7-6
TGTGCCAGCAGCGCCGGTACCGCCGGGACAGGGAGAAAAACCGGGGAGCTGTTTTTT
CASSAGTAGTGRKTGELFF
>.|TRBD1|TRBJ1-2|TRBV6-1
TGTGCCAGCAGTGAACTGGACAGGAACTATGGCTACACCTTC
CASSELDRNYGYTF
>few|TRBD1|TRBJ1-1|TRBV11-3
TGTGCCAGCAGCTTAGATCCGGGGACAGACAGACAAGCTTTCTTT
CASSLDPGTDRQAFF
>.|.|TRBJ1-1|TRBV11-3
TGTGCCAGCAGCTCGCCCCTCCGGCGAGGGGCTTTCTTT
CASSSPLRRGAFF
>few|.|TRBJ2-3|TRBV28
TGTGCCAGCAGTCCCCCGGGGGACACAGATACGCAGTATTTT
CASSPPGDTDTQYF
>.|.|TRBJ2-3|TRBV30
TGTGCCTGGAGTCAGGGGACGAGCACAGATACGCAGTATTTT
CAWSQGTSTDTQYF
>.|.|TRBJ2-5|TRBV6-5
TGTGCCAGCAGTTACTCGACGGGGCAAGAGACCCAGTACTTC
CASSYSTGQETQYF